This TCR beta chain derives from a study of OX40 agonist ivuxolimab in advanced cancers. Sequencing was performed with immunoSEQ multiplex PCR; in TCRdb, only in-frame clones are kept and a portion is missing. The sample lists tens of thousands of clones, 85% to 90% occurring once. General study results and limits: More expanded clones were found, on average, in CD8+ than in CD4+ T cells.

The cohort excluded patients with autoimmune disease history or systemic immunosuppression. Trimming pared 5 bases from V and 4 bases from J, leaving 20 bases between. CDR3 length: 16 amino acids. The V gene's germline CDR1 is SEHNR and CDR2 FQNEAQ (reference sequence). This clone has a single count. What it binds is not known. Material: CD4+ or CD8+ T cells sorted from blood, obtained in a trial of the OX40 agonist ivuxolimab. The V call is TRBV7-9, the J call TRBJ1-2, with D possibly TRBD1 on 5 matching bases. The sequence came from an adult with an advanced solid tumor such as melanoma, head and neck, liver or kidney cancer. This CDR3 is CASSDWRGNQIYGYTF. CDR3 DNA: TGTGCCAGCAGCGACTGGCGGGGGAACCAAATCTATGGCTACACCTTC.